This entry features one T cell receptor beta chain sequence. Its antigen is unidentified. This CDR3 spans 14 amino acids. V lost 4 bases, J lost 5 bases, and 6 bases stayed unmatched. The germline V gene encodes CDR1 MNHEY and CDR2 SMNVEV (reference sequence). In TCRdb, the 5' RACE reads were re-called with MiXCR into one record per CDR3 protein. The table includes 500,000 to 650,000 distinct CDR3 sequences, about 5.7% detected once. This sample is part of a study of CD8 T cells in ankylosing spondylitis. General study points: Among TCR beta sequences, a motif of under 10 highly homologous variants appeared characteristic of ankylosing spondylitis blood.

This sequence originates from a male donor with ankylosing spondylitis. Sequencing was performed on blood, either unsorted or a sorted T cell fraction (not recorded which). V is TRBV27 and J is TRBJ2-7, with TRBD1 matching over 9 bases. CDR3 bases: TGTGCCAGCAGTTCCGGGACAGGGTGGGACGAGCAGTACTTC. It translates to CASSSGTGWDEQYF.